Listed below are T cell receptor beta chains from one sample, sequenced in a study of blood T cell repertoires in COVID-19. Profiling relied on immunoSEQ multiplex PCR, and the TCRdb table lists in-frame clones only, not all of them. This table holds around 430,000 clones, more than 70% found once. The specimen sequenced was peripheral blood. The receptors originated from a woman aged 50 to 60 with COVID-19, enrolled during active disease. The CDR3 runs from the conserved cysteine through the conserved F or W. Each record gives: D gene, clone size, J gene, V gene, CDR3 protein. D genes are given only for firm matches. The size field is filled for only some rows; it gives once, few, many or a size class.

d_call: -
clone_size: -
j_call: TRBJ2-7
v_call: TRBV7-2
cdr3_aa: CASSLDSETREYF

d_call: -
clone_size: -
j_call: TRBJ1-1
v_call: TRBV6-6
cdr3_aa: CASSTAQDVNTEAFF

d_call: -
clone_size: few
j_call: TRBJ1-2
v_call: TRBV10-1
cdr3_aa: CASSEMRSYGYTF

d_call: -
clone_size: -
j_call: TRBJ2-4
v_call: TRBV2
cdr3_aa: CASSEGGLGVQYF

d_call: -
clone_size: -
j_call: TRBJ2-2
v_call: TRBV4-2
cdr3_aa: CASSPRREGELFF

d_call: -
clone_size: -
j_call: TRBJ2-2
v_call: TRBV11-2
cdr3_aa: CASSYGVRAYTGELFF

d_call: TRBD2
clone_size: -
j_call: TRBJ2-1
v_call: TRBV5-1
cdr3_aa: CASSALQSAGGSLEQFF

d_call: -
clone_size: few
j_call: TRBJ1-1
v_call: TRBV6-5
cdr3_aa: CATFWGGQMNTEAFF

d_call: -
clone_size: -
j_call: TRBJ2-7
v_call: TRBV5-1
cdr3_aa: CASSDDRRRSF

d_call: TRBD1
clone_size: -
j_call: TRBJ1-2
v_call: TRBV2
cdr3_aa: CASSEEGGAGYGYTF

d_call: -
clone_size: -
j_call: TRBJ2-7
v_call: TRBV6-5
cdr3_aa: CASSYSSEQYF

d_call: -
clone_size: -
j_call: TRBJ1-5
v_call: TRBV18
cdr3_aa: CASSRPRANQPQHF

d_call: -
clone_size: -
j_call: TRBJ2-7
v_call: TRBV28
cdr3_aa: CASRSTGEQYF

d_call: TRBD1
clone_size: few
j_call: TRBJ2-7
v_call: TRBV3-1/TRBV3-2
cdr3_aa: CASSLTGETYEQYF

d_call: TRBD1
clone_size: once
j_call: TRBJ1-2
v_call: TRBV6-5
cdr3_aa: CASSRTGNGYTF

d_call: -
clone_size: -
j_call: TRBJ1-5
v_call: TRBV4-1
cdr3_aa: CASSQKLGGQPQHF

d_call: -
clone_size: -
j_call: TRBJ2-5
v_call: TRBV7-2
cdr3_aa: CASSLGGSRETQYF

d_call: -
clone_size: once
j_call: TRBJ1-5
v_call: TRBV6-1
cdr3_aa: CASSELPGSNQPQHF

d_call: -
clone_size: -
j_call: TRBJ2-3
v_call: TRBV7-9
cdr3_aa: CASSLFGGRPTDTQYF

d_call: TRBD2
clone_size: -
j_call: TRBJ2-1
v_call: TRBV4-1
cdr3_aa: CASSPSATSGGVNNEQFF

d_call: -
clone_size: -
j_call: TRBJ1-1
v_call: TRBV18
cdr3_aa: CASSPMEGTEAFF

d_call: TRBD1
clone_size: -
j_call: TRBJ2-7
v_call: TRBV12-3/TRBV12-4
cdr3_aa: CASSPRQGSEQYF

d_call: -
clone_size: -
j_call: TRBJ1-5
v_call: TRBV12-2
cdr3_aa: CASRLGVVYSNQPQHF

d_call: -
clone_size: -
j_call: TRBJ2-2
v_call: TRBV19
cdr3_aa: CASSRSGDSIPYGELFF

d_call: -
clone_size: once
j_call: TRBJ1-4
v_call: TRBV19
cdr3_aa: CASTLTGLNEKLFF

d_call: -
clone_size: -
j_call: TRBJ2-1
v_call: TRBV29-1
cdr3_aa: CSVAAESLWQFF

d_call: -
clone_size: -
j_call: TRBJ2-3
v_call: TRBV24-1
cdr3_aa: CATSDPSGGGADTQYF

d_call: -
clone_size: -
j_call: TRBJ1-1
v_call: TRBV4-2
cdr3_aa: CASSQGAANTEAFF

d_call: TRBD1
clone_size: -
j_call: TRBJ2-2
v_call: TRBV24-1
cdr3_aa: CATSDPPGQGNTGELFF

d_call: TRBD1
clone_size: few
j_call: TRBJ2-7
v_call: TRBV5-1
cdr3_aa: CASSSHAGTAYEQYF

d_call: -
clone_size: -
j_call: TRBJ2-7
v_call: TRBV18
cdr3_aa: CASSPRQGDYEQYF

d_call: TRBD2
clone_size: -
j_call: TRBJ2-7
v_call: TRBV6-5
cdr3_aa: CASRLAGGLGEQYF

d_call: -
clone_size: -
j_call: TRBJ2-3
v_call: TRBV19
cdr3_aa: CASTAETSTDTQYF

d_call: TRBD2
clone_size: -
j_call: TRBJ2-1
v_call: TRBV24-1
cdr3_aa: CATSASGRIPYNEQFF

d_call: TRBD1
clone_size: once
j_call: TRBJ2-3
v_call: TRBV4-1
cdr3_aa: CASSPTGGAGTDTQYF

d_call: -
clone_size: -
j_call: TRBJ2-3
v_call: TRBV14
cdr3_aa: CASSQDLVTDTQYF

d_call: -
clone_size: few
j_call: TRBJ1-5
v_call: TRBV7-8
cdr3_aa: CASSYGGRGGNQPQHF

d_call: -
clone_size: -
j_call: TRBJ1-2
v_call: TRBV6-5
cdr3_aa: CASSIQQGVYGYTF

d_call: -
clone_size: few
j_call: TRBJ2-3
v_call: TRBV24-1
cdr3_aa: CATSDGTRLGTDTQYF

d_call: TRBD2
clone_size: -
j_call: TRBJ2-4
v_call: TRBV6-2/TRBV6-3
cdr3_aa: CASSLSTSENIQYF

d_call: TRBD1
clone_size: -
j_call: TRBJ1-1
v_call: TRBV30
cdr3_aa: CAWRGQLFEAFF

d_call: -
clone_size: few
j_call: TRBJ1-5
v_call: TRBV5-1
cdr3_aa: CASSEGGGPSNQPQHF

d_call: -
clone_size: -
j_call: TRBJ1-1
v_call: TRBV5-1
cdr3_aa: CASSSVVRGGDLPAF

d_call: TRBD2
clone_size: -
j_call: TRBJ2-1
v_call: TRBV9
cdr3_aa: CASSVIAGLNNEQFF

d_call: -
clone_size: few
j_call: TRBJ1-5
v_call: TRBV19
cdr3_aa: CASSIDRESNQPQHF

d_call: -
clone_size: -
j_call: TRBJ1-5
v_call: TRBV27
cdr3_aa: CASSFDKGGNQPQHF

d_call: -
clone_size: -
j_call: TRBJ1-2
v_call: TRBV5-1
cdr3_aa: CASSWVLGGNYGYTF

d_call: -
clone_size: -
j_call: TRBJ1-3
v_call: TRBV2
cdr3_aa: CASRKGAGNTIYF

d_call: -
clone_size: few
j_call: TRBJ2-3
v_call: TRBV18
cdr3_aa: CASSPIRTDTQYF